A selection of T cell receptor beta chains follows, all from one sample in a study of neoadjuvant anti-PD-1 for oral cavity cancer. Some clones are missing from TCRdb's copy, which holds only in-frame ones; the method was immunoSEQ multiplex PCR. This sample has 75,000 to 100,000 clones, with about 84% found just once. The material was PBMCs, obtained before nivolumab (anti-PD-1) treatment. These receptors came from a person aged 35-79 years with oral cavity squamous cell carcinoma. Both conserved end residues are part of each CDR3. D genes are given only for firm matches. Expanded clones get a size class; other rows say once, few or many, or leave the size out.

TRBV7-9	TRBJ2-3	-	TRBD1	CASSTTGDPTDTQYF	TGTGCCAGCAGCACGACAGGGGACCCCACAGATACGCAGTATTTT
TRBV6-5	TRBJ1-5	once	-	CASTRGRGQPQHF	TGTGCCAGCACCCGGGGTCGGGGTCAGCCCCAGCATTTT
TRBV4-2	TRBJ2-7	-	-	CASSQAEQQYF	TGTGCCAGCAGCCAAGCCGAGCAGCAGTACTTC
TRBV2	TRBJ2-2	-	TRBD1	CASGKQGAGELFF	TGTGCCAGCGGTAAACAGGGGGCCGGGGAGCTGTTTTTT
TRBV7-8	TRBJ2-1	-	-	CASSLRAQTPNEQFF	TGTGCCAGCAGCTTACGGGCCCAGACGCCCAATGAGCAGTTCTTC
TRBV29-1	TRBJ2-3	-	-	CSVERGGATDTQYF	TGCAGCGTTGAAAGGGGCGGGGCCACAGATACGCAGTATTTT
TRBV7-8	TRBJ1-3	-	-	CASSLALSSGNTIYF	TGTGCCAGCAGCTTAGCGCTCAGCTCTGGAAACACCATATATTTT
TRBV29-1	TRBJ1-1	-	-	CSAEFQAEAFF	TGCAGCGCCGAATTCCAGGCTGAAGCTTTCTTT
TRBV6-5	TRBJ2-3	-	-	CASSYSHTADTQYF	TGTGCCAGCAGTTACTCCCACACCGCAGATACGCAGTATTTT
TRBV2	TRBJ2-7	once	-	CASSGQTYEQYF	TGTGCCAGCAGTGGACAAACCTACGAGCAGTACTTC
TRBV28	TRBJ1-3	-	TRBD1	CASRSDRVGNTIYF	TGTGCCAGCAGGTCGGACAGGGTTGGAAACACCATATATTTT
TRBV10-2	TRBJ2-1	-	TRBD2	CASLRTSGTGEQFF	TGCGCCAGCCTTCGGACTAGCGGGACTGGTGAGCAGTTCTTC
TRBV6-5	TRBJ2-7	-	TRBD1	CASSSGTGGEQYF	TGTGCCAGCAGCTCCGGGACAGGGGGAGAGCAGTACTTC
TRBV27	TRBJ2-3	-	TRBD2	CASRQGLAGRPSTDTQYF	TGTGCCAGCAGGCAAGGACTAGCGGGACGACCTAGCACAGATACGCAGTATTTT
TRBV6-6	TRBJ1-5	-	-	CASTTGSNQPQHF	TGTGCCAGCACCACAGGGAGCAATCAGCCCCAGCATTTT
TRBV27	TRBJ2-5	few	-	CASSRPGFDGTQYF	TGTGCCAGCAGTCGCCCGGGATTTGATGGGACCCAGTACTTC
TRBV21-1	TRBJ2-1	-	-	CASSKNGSRAYNEQFF	TGTGCCAGCAGCAAAAACGGGAGTAGGGCCTACAATGAGCAGTTCTTC
TRBV6-5	TRBJ1-5	-	TRBD1	CASRQTGGQPQHF	TGTGCCAGCAGACAAACAGGGGGCCAGCCCCAGCATTTT
TRBV6-5	TRBJ1-1	-	-	CASSPLRNTEAFF	TGTGCCAGCAGCCCGCTAAGGAACACTGAAGCTTTCTTT
TRBV5-8	TRBJ2-2	-	-	CASSYRTPNTGELFF	TGTGCCAGCAGCTACCGGACTCCGAACACCGGGGAGCTGTTTTTT
TRBV19	TRBJ1-1	-	TRBD1	CASRREGPTGVNTEAFF	TGTGCCAGCCGTAGGGAAGGGCCCACAGGGGTGAACACTGAAGCTTTCTTT
TRBV9	TRBJ2-2	-	-	CASSVGLGAGELFF	TGTGCCAGCAGCGTAGGACTGGGGGCCGGGGAGCTGTTTTTT
TRBV5-6	TRBJ1-1	-	-	CASSLAGAPLGTEAFF	TGTGCCAGCAGCTTGGCAGGGGCCCCCTTAGGAACTGAAGCTTTCTTT
TRBV19	TRBJ1-4	-	-	CASSRGGGNEKLFF	TGTGCCAGTAGCCGCGGAGGGGGAAATGAAAAACTGTTTTTT
TRBV29-1	TRBJ1-2	-	-	CSVIQGTYGYTF	TGCAGCGTGATTCAGGGGACCTATGGCTACACCTTC
TRBV29-1	TRBJ1-1	-	-	CSVRTLNTEAFF	TGCAGCGTCCGGACACTGAACACTGAAGCTTTCTTT
TRBV6-5	TRBJ1-5	-	-	CASSYTGRDNQPQHF	TGTGCCAGCAGTTACACAGGGCGGGACAATCAGCCCCAGCATTTT
TRBV29-1	TRBJ1-1	-	-	CSVPYGTLNTEAFF	TGCAGCGTCCCTTATGGGACTCTGAACACTGAAGCTTTCTTT
TRBV5-1	TRBJ1-2	-	-	CASSTGTGYFGYTF	TGCGCCAGCAGCACAGGAACAGGGTATTTCGGCTACACCTTC
TRBV2	TRBJ1-3	-	-	CASSAGVGNTIYF	TGTGCCAGCAGCGCAGGGGTAGGAAACACCATATATTTT
TRBV10-2	TRBJ2-2	-	TRBD2	CASLRETHTGELFF	TGCGCCAGCTTGCGGGAGACCCACACCGGGGAGCTGTTTTTT
TRBV5-1	TRBJ2-5	-	TRBD2	CASSLMGLAGGPETQYF	TGCGCCAGCAGCCTTATGGGACTAGCGGGAGGGCCGGAGACCCAGTACTTC
TRBV10-1	TRBJ2-5	-	-	CASSERLFGGETQYF	TGCGCCAGCAGTGAGAGACTATTTGGCGGCGAGACCCAGTACTTC
TRBV14	TRBJ2-1	-	TRBD2	CASSLRLANNEQFF	TGTGCCAGCAGCCTCCGACTAGCGAACAATGAGCAGTTCTTC
TRBV29-1	TRBJ2-7	few	-	CSIGGQVNEQYF	TGCAGCATCGGGGGTCAGGTTAACGAGCAGTACTTC
TRBV10-1	TRBJ2-5	-	-	CASSDNSASRETQYF	TGCGCCAGCAGTGATAATTCGGCTAGCCGAGAGACCCAGTACTTC
TRBV10-1	TRBJ2-7	-	TRBD1	CASSEFRTGSYEQYF	TGCGCCAGCAGTGAGTTCAGGACAGGGTCCTACGAGCAGTACTTC
TRBV7-2	TRBJ1-1	-	-	CASSSTGNGSVDTEAFF	TGTGCCAGCAGCTCCACAGGGAATGGCAGCGTCGACACTGAAGCTTTCTTT
TRBV19	TRBJ2-3	few	TRBD2	CASSLTSGTTDTQYF	TGTGCCAGTAGCCTGACTAGCGGGACCACAGATACGCAGTATTTT
TRBV6-5	TRBJ2-1	-	TRBD2	CASSSPYLAGENEQFF	TGTGCCAGCAGTTCCCCTTACCTAGCGGGGGAAAATGAGCAGTTCTTC
TRBV6-1	TRBJ2-1	-	-	CASSEGLSRAEQFF	TGTGCCAGCAGTGAAGGTCTCTCTCGGGCGGAGCAGTTCTTC
TRBV10-3	TRBJ2-5	few	-	CAISDGEETQYF	TGTGCCATCAGTGATGGGGAAGAGACCCAGTACTTC
TRBV6-5	TRBJ1-5	once	TRBD1	CASRRDSYQPQHF	TGTGCCAGCAGAAGGGACAGTTATCAGCCCCAGCATTTT
TRBV4-2	TRBJ2-3	-	TRBD2	CASSPLGAGGTDTQYF	TGTGCCAGCAGCCCCCTGGGAGCGGGAGGCACAGATACGCAGTATTTT
TRBV10-1	TRBJ2-3	-	TRBD1	CASSELGQGTDTQYF	TGCGCCAGCAGTGAGTTGGGACAGGGGACAGATACGCAGTATTTT
TRBV11-2	TRBJ2-3	few	TRBD2	CASSLVYAGATDTQYF	TGTGCCAGCAGCTTAGTATACGCGGGAGCTACAGATACGCAGTATTTT
TRBV28	TRBJ2-7	-	-	CASSLLGTGSYEQYF	TGTGCCAGCAGTTTACTCGGGACGGGCTCCTACGAGCAGTACTTC
TRBV19	TRBJ2-7	once	-	CASSAGTPYEQYF	TGTGCCAGTAGTGCCGGGACTCCCTACGAGCAGTACTTC
TRBV6-1	TRBJ1-2	-	-	CASKGGGQAYGYTF	TGTGCCAGCAAAGGGGGGGGTCAAGCCTATGGCTACACCTTC
TRBV7-8	TRBJ2-1	-	TRBD2	CASSSIGGTSYNEQFF	TGTGCCAGCAGCTCTATCGGTGGGACTAGCTACAATGAGCAGTTCTTC
TRBV6-1	TRBJ1-1	few	-	CASSGLEAFF	TGTGCCAGCAGTGGGTTAGAAGCTTTCTTT
TRBV30	TRBJ2-2	-	-	CAWSAARTDANTGELFF	TGTGCCTGGAGTGCAGCTCGGACAGACGCGAACACCGGGGAGCTGTTTTTT
TRBV5-1	TRBJ2-4	-	-	CASSLVGQWNIQYF	TGCGCCAGCAGCTTGGTAGGGCAGTGGAACATTCAGTACTTC